This record looks at one T cell receptor beta chain sequence and its context. Its antigen remains unidentified. The data were obtained in a study of cytomegalovirus exposure and HLA in healthy donors. Across the study: There were 90 million to 140 million unique TCR beta sequences, drawn from 150 million to 200 million T cells, in an earlier analysis.

CDR3 length equals 14 residues. Germline V lookup: CDR1 LNHDA, CDR2 SQIVND (reference sequence). V shed 10 bases, J shed 4 bases, and the junction held 8 bases outside the gene matches. Sampled while nominally healthy, donors likely had unrecorded immune exposures. PCR primers comprised 60 Vbeta and 13 Jbeta primers. The assay was immunoSEQ multiplex PCR, and TCRdb's table has in-frame clones only and misses some. This table holds tens of thousands of clones, about 81% found once. Overall study results and limits: Earlier results showed most TCR beta V segments being productive about 87% or about 30% of the time.

Sequencing was done on a sample of PBMCs. This sequence originates from a woman between 25 and 40 years old in good health and CMV-seronegative. The J gene is TRBJ2-7, the V gene TRBV19, with 12 bases lining up with TRBD1. The DNA of the CDR3 is TGTGCCACCTCCGGGACAGGGGGCTCGTACGAGCAGTACTTC. Translated: CATSGTGGSYEQYF.